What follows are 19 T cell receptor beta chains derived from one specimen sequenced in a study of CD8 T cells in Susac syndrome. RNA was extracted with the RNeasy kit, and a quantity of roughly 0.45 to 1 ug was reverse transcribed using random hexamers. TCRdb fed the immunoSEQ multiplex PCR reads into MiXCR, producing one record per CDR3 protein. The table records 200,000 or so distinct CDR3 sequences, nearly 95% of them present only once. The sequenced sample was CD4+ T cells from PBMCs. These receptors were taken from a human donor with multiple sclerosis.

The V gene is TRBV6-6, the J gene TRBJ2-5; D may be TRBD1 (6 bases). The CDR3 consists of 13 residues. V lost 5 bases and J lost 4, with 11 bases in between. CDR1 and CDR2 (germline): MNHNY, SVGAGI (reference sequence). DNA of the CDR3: TGTGCCAGCAGTAACGGGACACCAGAGACCCAGTACTTC. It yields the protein CASSNGTPETQYF.

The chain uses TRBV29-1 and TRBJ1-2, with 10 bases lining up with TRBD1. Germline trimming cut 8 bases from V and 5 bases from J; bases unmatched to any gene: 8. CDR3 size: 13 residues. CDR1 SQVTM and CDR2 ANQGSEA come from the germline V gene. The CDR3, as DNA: TGCAGCACCGGGACAGGGGCTGGGTATGGCTACACCTTC. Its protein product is CSTGTGAGYGYTF.

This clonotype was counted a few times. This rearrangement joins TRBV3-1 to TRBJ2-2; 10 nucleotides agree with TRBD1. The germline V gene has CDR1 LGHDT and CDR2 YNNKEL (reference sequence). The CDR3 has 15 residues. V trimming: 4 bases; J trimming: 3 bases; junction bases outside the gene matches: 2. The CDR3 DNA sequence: TGTGCCAGCAGCCCCGGGACAGGGGACACCGGGGAGCTGTTTTTT. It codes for CASSPGTGDTGELFF.

CDR3 in DNA: TGTGCCAGCAGTGACTTCAGGACCCGCTACGAGCAGTACTTC. Protein: CASSDFRTRYEQYF. The J gene is TRBJ2-7, the V gene TRBV6-5; D uncertain. V lost 5 bases to trimming and J lost 3 bases, with 14 bases between them. The CDR3 is 14 residues long. Germline CDR1 MNHEY, CDR2 SVGAGI.

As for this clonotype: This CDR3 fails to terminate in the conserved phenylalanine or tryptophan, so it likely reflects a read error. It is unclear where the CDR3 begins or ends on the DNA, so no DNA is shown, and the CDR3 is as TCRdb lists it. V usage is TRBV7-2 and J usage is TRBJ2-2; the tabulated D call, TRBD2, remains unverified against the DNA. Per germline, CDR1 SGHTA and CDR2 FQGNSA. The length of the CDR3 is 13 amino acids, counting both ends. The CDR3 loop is CASSPRLAGALGV.

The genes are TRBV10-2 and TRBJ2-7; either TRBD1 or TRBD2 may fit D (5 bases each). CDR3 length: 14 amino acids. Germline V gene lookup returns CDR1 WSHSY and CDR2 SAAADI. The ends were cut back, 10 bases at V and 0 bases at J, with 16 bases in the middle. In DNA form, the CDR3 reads TGCGCCATCCGAGCCCGGGACGGCTCCTACGAGCAGTACTTC. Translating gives CAIRARDGSYEQYF.

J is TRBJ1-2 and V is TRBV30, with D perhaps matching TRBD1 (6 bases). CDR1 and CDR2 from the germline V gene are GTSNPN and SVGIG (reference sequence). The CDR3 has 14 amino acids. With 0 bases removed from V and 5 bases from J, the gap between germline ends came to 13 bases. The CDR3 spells CAWSVGGAGYGYTF. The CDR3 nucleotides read TGTGCCTGGAGTGTAGGGGGGGCTGGGTATGGCTACACCTTC. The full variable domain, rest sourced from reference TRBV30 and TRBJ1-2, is SQTIHQWPATLVQPVGSPLSLECTVEGTSNPNLYWYRQAAGRGLQLLFYSVGIGQISSEVPQNLSASRPQDRQFILSSKKLLLSDSGFYLCAWSVGGAGYGYTFGSGTRLTVV.

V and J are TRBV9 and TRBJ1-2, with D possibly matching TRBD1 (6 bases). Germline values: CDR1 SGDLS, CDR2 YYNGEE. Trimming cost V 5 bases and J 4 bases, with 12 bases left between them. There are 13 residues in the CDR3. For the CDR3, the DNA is TGTGCCAGCAGTCAGACAGGTGTCTATGGCTACACCTTC. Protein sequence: CASSQTGVYGYTF. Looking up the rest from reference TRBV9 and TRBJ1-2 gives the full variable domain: DSGVTQTPKHLITATGQRVTLRCSPRSGDLSVYWYQQSLDQGLQFLIQYYNGEERAKGNILERFSAQQFPDLHSELNLSSLELGDSALYFCASSQTGVYGYTFGSGTRLTVV.

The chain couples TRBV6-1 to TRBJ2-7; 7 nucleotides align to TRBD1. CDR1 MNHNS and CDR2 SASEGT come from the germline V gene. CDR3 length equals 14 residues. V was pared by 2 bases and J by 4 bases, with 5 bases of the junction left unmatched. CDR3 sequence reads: CASSESRGYYEQYF. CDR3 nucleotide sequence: TGTGCCAGCAGTGAAAGCAGGGGGTATTACGAGCAGTACTTC.

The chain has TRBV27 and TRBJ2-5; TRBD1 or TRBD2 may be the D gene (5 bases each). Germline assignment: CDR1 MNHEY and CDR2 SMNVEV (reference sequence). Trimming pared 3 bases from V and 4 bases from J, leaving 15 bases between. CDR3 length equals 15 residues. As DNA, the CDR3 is TGTGCCAGCAGTTTTGGAGGCAGGGAAGGAGAGACCCAGTACTTC. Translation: CASSFGGREGETQYF.

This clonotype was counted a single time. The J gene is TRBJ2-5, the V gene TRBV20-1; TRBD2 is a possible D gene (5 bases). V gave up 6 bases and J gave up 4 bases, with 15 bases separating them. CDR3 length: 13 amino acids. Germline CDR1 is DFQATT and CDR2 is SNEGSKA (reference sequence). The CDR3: CSAENLGGETQYF. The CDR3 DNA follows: TGCAGTGCGGAAAACCTAGGAGGAGAGACCCAGTACTTC.

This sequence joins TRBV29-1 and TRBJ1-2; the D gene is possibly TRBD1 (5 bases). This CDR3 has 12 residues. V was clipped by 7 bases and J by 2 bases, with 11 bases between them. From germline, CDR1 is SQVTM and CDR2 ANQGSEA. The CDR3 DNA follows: TGCAGCGATGTCACAGGCAACTATGGCTACACCTTC. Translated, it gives CSDVTGNYGYTF.

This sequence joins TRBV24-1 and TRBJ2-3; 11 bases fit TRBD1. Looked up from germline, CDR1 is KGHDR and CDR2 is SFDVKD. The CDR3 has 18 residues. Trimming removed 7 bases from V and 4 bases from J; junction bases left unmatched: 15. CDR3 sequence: CATSGQGARGPNPDTQYF. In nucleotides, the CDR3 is TGTGCCACCAGCGGACAGGGGGCGAGAGGGCCTAATCCAGATACGCAGTATTTT.

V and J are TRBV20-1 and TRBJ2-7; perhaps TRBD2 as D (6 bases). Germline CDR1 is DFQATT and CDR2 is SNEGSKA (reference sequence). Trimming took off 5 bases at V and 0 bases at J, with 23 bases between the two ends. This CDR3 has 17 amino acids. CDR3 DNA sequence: TGCAGTGCTGGAGGCGGTACGGGGCGGGATAGCTCCTACGAGCAGTACTTC. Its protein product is CSAGGGTGRDSSYEQYF.

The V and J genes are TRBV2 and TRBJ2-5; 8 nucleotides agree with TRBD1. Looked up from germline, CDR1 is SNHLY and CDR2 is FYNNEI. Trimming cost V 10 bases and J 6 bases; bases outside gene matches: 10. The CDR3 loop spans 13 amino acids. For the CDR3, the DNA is TGTGCCACCAACGCAGGGGGCGGAAAGACCCAGTACTTC. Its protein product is CATNAGGGKTQYF.

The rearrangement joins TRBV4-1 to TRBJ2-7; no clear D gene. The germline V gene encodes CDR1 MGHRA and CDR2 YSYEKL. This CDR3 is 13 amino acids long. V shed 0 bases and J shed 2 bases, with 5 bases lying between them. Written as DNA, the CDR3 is TGCGCCAGCAGCCAAGATTTGACCTACGAGCAGTACTTC. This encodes CASSQDLTYEQYF.

CDR3 DNA sequence: TGTGCCACCCGTCCCGGGACAGGAGCAGATACGCAGTATTTT. Translating it yields CATRPGTGADTQYF. This chain joins TRBV24-1 and TRBJ2-3; 8 bases line up with TRBD1. The CDR3 contains 14 residues. Germline-derived CDR1 and CDR2 are KGHDR and SFDVKD. Trimming removed 9 bases from V and 4 bases from J; junction bases left unmatched: 8.

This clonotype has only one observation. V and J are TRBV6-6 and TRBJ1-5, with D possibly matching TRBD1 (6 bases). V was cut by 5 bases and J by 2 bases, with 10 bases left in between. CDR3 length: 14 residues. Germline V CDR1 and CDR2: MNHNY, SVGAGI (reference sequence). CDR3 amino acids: CASSARTGNQPQHF. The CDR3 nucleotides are TGTGCCAGCAGTGCCAGGACAGGCAATCAGCCCCAGCATTTT.

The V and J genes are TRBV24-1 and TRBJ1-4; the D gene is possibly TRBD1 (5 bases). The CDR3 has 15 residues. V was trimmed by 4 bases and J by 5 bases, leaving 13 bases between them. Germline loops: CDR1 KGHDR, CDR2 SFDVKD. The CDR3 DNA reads TGTGCCACCAGTGAGACCGGGACGCCGAATGAAAAACTGTTTTTT. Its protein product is CATSETGTPNEKLFF.